A single sample is the source of the 5 T cell receptor beta chains below, sequenced in a study of T cell responses to AZD1222 COVID-19 vaccine. The method was immunoSEQ multiplex PCR; TCRdb's version includes in-frame clones alone and lacks a portion of them. The table includes roughly 46,000 clones, 88% detected once. This specimen consisted of peripheral blood, obtained 28 days after the second AZD1222 dose. The receptor set was obtained from an adult who received the AZD1222 COVID-19 vaccine.

The V gene is TRBV6-1, the J gene TRBJ2-3; 8 nucleotides line up with TRBD2. V trimming: 4 bases; J trimming: 1 base; junction bases outside the gene matches: 10. Germline CDR1 MNHNS, CDR2 SASEGT. This CDR3 has 17 residues. The CDR3 loop is CASSAVAGGFGTDTQYF. The CDR3 nucleotides read TGTGCCAGCAGTGCCGTTGCGGGAGGATTCGGCACAGATACGCAGTATTTT.

Only a few counts were recorded for this clone. This sequence joins TRBV7-9 and TRBJ2-7; D remains ambiguous. The length of the CDR3 is 12 residues. CDR1 SEHNR and CDR2 FQNEAQ come from the germline V gene (reference sequence). Trimming left V 5 bases short and J 6 bases short, with 11 bases between. CDR3 nucleotides: TGTGCCAGCAGCCCGACGACTCGCGAGCAGTACTTC. Translated, it gives CASSPTTREQYF.

The chain couples TRBV7-2 to TRBJ1-5; D possibly corresponds to TRBD1 (5 bases). The germline gives CDR1 SGHTA, CDR2 FQGNSA. Between the trimmed V and J ends, which lost 5 bases and 5 bases, there was a span of 19 bases. The CDR3 sequence is 16 residues long. The CDR3 DNA is TGTGCCAGCAGCCCCCGGGGAAGGGGTGGGGATCAGCCCCAGCATTTT. Translating it yields CASSPRGRGGDQPQHF.

The table lists this clone with a count of one. V is TRBV4-1 and J is TRBJ2-7, with TRBD2 as a possible D gene (5 bases). V was trimmed by 0 bases and J by 6 bases, leaving 6 bases between them. Germline V CDR1 and CDR2: MGHRA, YSYEKL. CDR3 size: 12 residues. CDR3 sequence reads: CASSQEAGEQYF. CDR3 DNA: TGCGCCAGCAGCCAAGAGGCGGGCGAGCAGTACTTC.

V and J are TRBV24-1 and TRBJ2-1, with D perhaps TRBD2 (6 bases). V lost 1 base and J 13 bases, leaving 10 bases between the germline ends. This CDR3 region has 12 residues. CDR1 is KGHDR, CDR2 SFDVKD, per germline. CDR3 sequence reads: CATSDFAGIQFF. CDR3 DNA sequence: TGTGCCACCAGTGATTTCGCGGGGATTCAGTTCTTC.